This TCR beta chain was recorded in a study of cytomegalovirus exposure and HLA in healthy donors (dated by TCRdb to about 2017). Regarding the complete study: In an earlier analysis of some 610 of the donors, about 270 Gb of sequence data and some 120 million unique TCR beta sequences from about 179 million T cells were reported. Approximately 300 gigabases of sequencing data and approximately 91 million unique TCR sequences made up an early release that covered over 550 HLA-typed donors. Of the roughly 410 genotyped donors, roughly 80% were placed in the genetic ancestry cluster associated with self-reported Caucasian donors. The study was designed to test whether signatures of past pathogen exposure could be identified by cataloging public T cell receptors. The study used immunosequencing to profile the T cell repertoires of 666 subjects and linked those repertoires to cytomegalovirus serostatus. In addition to the first cohort of 500 to 850 subjects, a separate validation cohort of about 120 different subjects was used. The study combined high-throughput TCR immunosequencing, statistical association of individual TCRs with disease status, and machine learning to predict cytomegalovirus infection status. To study patterns of TCR occurrence, a later analysis re-analyzed previously published TCR beta repertoires from several hundred donors and added high-resolution HLA genotyping. Rather than drawing on any new phenotypic data, the later analysis identified candidate immune exposures from TCR beta sequences and the way those sequences occurred across donors. An earlier analysis of 587 of the donors applied high-throughput TCR beta sequencing to assess whether each TCR beta V gene segment acted as functional or pseudogenic. Donor age, sex, ethnicity and CMV serostatus were collected together with the repertoire data. Genome-wide SNP genotypes for about three fifths of the roughly 670 donors were used in a later genetic analysis, which treated that subset as a discovery cohort. Every discovery cohort repertoire had been produced on one sequencing platform. Both class I and class II loci were covered by HLA typing, at four-digit resolution. The number of typed donors differed by locus: about 620-640 for A, B, C, DRB1 and DQB1; approximately 520 for DQA1; 606 for DPA1; and about 450 for DPB1. A handful of DR-DQ haplotypes were handled as single units for association and clustering because linkage in the cohort was strong. Among some 400 genotyped donors of the cohort, an average of roughly 230,000 unique TCR beta nucleotide sequences was sequenced per donor, of which about 19% were non-productive. Study-wide conclusions, independent of this receptor: While some public TCRs were present in many individuals, most TCR sequences turned up only very rarely across donors. Roughly uniform sequencing depth across donors was assumed in presence/absence analyses, although this assumption may not hold. Several of the top co-occurrence clusters appeared to be linked to parvovirus B19, influenza, CMV and Epstein-Barr virus, according to a later analysis. Immune exposure information for the cohort was limited to CMV serostatus. The classifier was reported to diagnose cytomegalovirus status with high specificity and sensitivity in both the original cohort and the validation cohort. The study listed 164 TCR beta chains as associated with cytomegalovirus. It was suggested by the authors that the approach could potentially be generalized to other disease states and immunological phenotypes. Because counts were too low, some 16 rarely observed V segments, including chromosome 9 orphons, were excluded from the earlier analysis of 587 of the donors. A further reported finding was that TCR beta sequences accurately predicted the HLA-A and HLA-B alleles for most subjects in the first cohort. According to a later analysis, most CMV-associated TCR beta chains appeared to be HLA-restricted, and the HLA associations seemed to be driven largely by CMV exposure. HLA typing was unavailable for some donors at each locus, so association tests used only the typed subset. Correlated functional status among segregating V segments might reflect linkage disequilibrium, but an unknown experimental factor could not be ruled out. A group of highly shared sequence variants was considered likely to be a technical artifact of the sequencing pipeline. When HLA alleles, especially DR and DQ, strongly co-occurred, attributing TCR associations to individual alleles was difficult. In an earlier analysis of fewer than 700 of the donors, most TCR beta V segments appeared in productive rearrangements about 90% or about 30% of the time, broadly matching IMGT annotations. A few of the identified cytomegalovirus-associated TCR beta chains were confirmed in vitro to be specific for cytomegalovirus antigens. A later genetic analysis reported fewer N-insertions in productive TCRs among donors in an Asian-associated ancestry cluster than the 666-donor mean. A later analysis found that TCR association rates varied across HLA loci, with DRB1 alleles showing the most associated TCRs and HLA-C alleles the fewest. A later analysis associated 15,000 or so TCR beta sequences with specific HLA alleles at a false discovery rate of 0.05. In a later genetic analysis, a missense DCLRE1C variant was associated with V-gene and J-gene trimming of TCR beta chains, and the association was replicated in an independent cohort. This cohort had only TCR beta chains sequenced, and the lack of alpha or paired-chain data limited which features could be detected. In a later analysis, HLA-associated TCR beta chains were found to be more clonally expanded and to have lower generation probabilities than equally common non-associated chains. Because the 87-base-pair reads could not distinguish some IMGT-functional V segments, including TRBV6-2 and TRBV6-3, those segments were excluded.

Turning to this clone: It has no known antigen specificity. Qualities for individual bases were not recorded, and no much larger clone is one base off.

In total, just over 650 healthy bone marrow donors made up the cohort. At the time of sampling, all cohort members were nominally healthy, though unrecorded immune exposures were likely present. The donor tested CMV seropositive and was one of the 289 seropositive cohort members. A peripheral blood sample was provided by each donor, and peripheral blood mononuclear cells were used for TCR beta sequencing. The Qiagen DNeasy Blood Extraction Kit was used to extract genomic DNA from the blood cell samples. The CDR3 covers 15 residues, taking in both the cysteine and the phenylalanine. Solely the CDR3 DNA is kept, with 45 bases framed from the first base. Looking up the germline V gene yields CDR1 SQVTM and CDR2 ANQGSEA. Libraries came from the immunoSEQ multiplex PCR assay. The multiplex PCR relied on a mix of 60 forward primers for TCR Vbeta segments and 13 reverse primers for TCR Jbeta segments. Amplification of the CDR3 region of rearranged TCR beta genes was performed with a multiplex PCR assay on genomic DNA. The Illumina HiSeq System was used to sequence the amplified TCR beta libraries as 87-base-pair reads. The study's processing was this. A later analysis counted around 72 million unique TCR beta chains across the 640 or so repertoires, and about 10 million of these chains were shared by at least two donors. Raw reads were error-corrected and collapsed into unique sequences by a nearest-neighbor algorithm in which closely related sequences were merged to remove PCR and sequencing errors. V, D and J gene segments were assigned by aligning CDR3 sequences to IMGT reference sequences. For a sequence to be retained, a match of at least six nucleotides was required to both a V gene segment and a J gene segment. A rearrangement was called productive if the CDR3 had no stop codons and remained in frame with V and J, and every other rearrangement was called non-productive. Following IMGT convention, CDR3 was defined as the stretch from the second conserved V-encoded cysteine up to the conserved J-encoded phenylalanine. In an earlier analysis of more than 550 of the donors, sequences lacking an unambiguous match to a single V gene segment were excluded. In an earlier analysis of almost 600 of the donors, a V segment was called functional when productive rearrangements were above 56.7%, and segregating when the standard deviation between donors exceeded 5%. A statistical classification framework was developed to diagnose cytomegalovirus status using the catalog of TCR beta chain sequences. V and J gene assignment, in a later analysis, came from comparing TCR nucleotide sequences with IMGT/GENE-DB human TR gene sequences. The TCRdist pipeline was used in a later analysis to assign CDR3 sequences and most-parsimonious VDJ recombination scenarios. In a later analysis, each TCR beta chain was defined by its CDR3 amino acid sequence together with its V-gene family, and reads lacking a unique V-gene family were excluded. A later analysis removed nearly 600 highly shared, low-generation-probability nucleotide sequences to deal with suspected cross-contamination and a sequencing artifact. A later analysis calculated a clonal expansion index for each public chain from normalized within-repertoire ranks of inferred template counts. A later analysis computed generation probabilities with a VDJ recombination model fitted to out-of-frame rearrangements, and checked the results against IGoR. A later analysis scored TCR-TCR, TCR-HLA and TCR-CMV co-occurrence with hypergeometric tests, applying a repertoire-size bias correction to TCR pairs. False discovery rates were estimated in a later analysis by permuting HLA or CMV assignments 20 times. A later analysis grouped co-occurring TCRs with DBSCAN, adding TCRdist sequence similarity when clustering within HLA-allele-positive subsets. Repertoires with fewer than 30,000 or more than 120,000 public chains, plus five repertoires with anomalous nucleotide sharing, were excluded from co-occurrence clustering. TCRdb re-hosts the immuneACCESS table, in-frame sequences only. Its copies lack some clones; in the studies checked, an unresolved V gene accounts for under half of them, and the cause for the rest is not known. V and J calls and clone size come straight from that table; D and trimming were deduced from the DNA. The table for this sample lists approximately 81,000 clones; around 76% of them were counted only once. 6.2% of the sample lies in the top ten.

The clonotype comes from a woman in her fifties or sixties in good health and CMV-seropositive. Sequenced sample: PBMCs. The V gene is TRBV29-1 and the J gene is TRBJ2-5; the D gene cannot be resolved reliably. The end of the DNA aligns better with TRBJ2-7, so the J call may be wrong. The DNA reads as follows: TGCAGCGTTGCCCGGTCGGTCAGCTGGGGCTACGAGCAGTACTTC. It codes for CSVARSVSWGYEQYF.